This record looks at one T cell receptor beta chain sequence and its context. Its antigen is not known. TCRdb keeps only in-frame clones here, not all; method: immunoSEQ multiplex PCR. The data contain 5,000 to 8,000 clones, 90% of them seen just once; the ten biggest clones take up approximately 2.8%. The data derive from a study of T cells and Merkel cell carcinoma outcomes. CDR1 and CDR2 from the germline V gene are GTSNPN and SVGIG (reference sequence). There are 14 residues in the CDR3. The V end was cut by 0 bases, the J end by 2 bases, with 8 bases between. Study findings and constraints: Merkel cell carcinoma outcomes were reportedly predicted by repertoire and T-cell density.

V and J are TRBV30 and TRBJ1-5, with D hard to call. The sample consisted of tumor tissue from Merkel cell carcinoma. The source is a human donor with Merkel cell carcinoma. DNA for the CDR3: TGTGCCTGGAGTGTACGGTCAGGCAATCAGCCCCAGCATTTT. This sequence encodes CAWSVRSGNQPQHF.